The rows below give T cell receptor beta chains drawn from one sample of a study of cytomegalovirus exposure and HLA in healthy donors. Data came from immunoSEQ multiplex PCR; TCRdb stores just in-frame clones and leaves some out. This sample carries around 180,000 clones, less than 90% of them seen once, and the ten largest clones take about 0.21%. Sequenced material: PBMCs. Receptors originate from a girl in the first two years of life in good health and CMV-seronegative. Both conserved end residues are part of each CDR3. D genes are given only for firm matches. Size tells how often a clone was seen (once, few, many) or the class of an expanded clone, and some rows leave it out.

J gene,D gene,clone size,V gene,CDR3 DNA,CDR3 protein
TRBJ2-3,TRBD2,-,TRBV5-1,TGCGCCAGCAGCTCGAGGGGGGGACTAGCGGTCACAGATACGCAGTATTTT,CASSSRGGLAVTDTQYF
TRBJ2-1,TRBD2,-,TRBV30,TGTGCCTGGAGTGGGACCGGGGGGGTTGAGCAGTTCTTC,CAWSGTGGVEQFF
TRBJ2-1,-,-,TRBV7-9,TGTGCCAGCAGCTTAGCGAGGCGAACCGAGGATGAGCAGTTCTTC,CASSLARRTEDEQFF
TRBJ2-3,-,-,TRBV25-1,TGTGCCAGCAGTGAAGGGCGGGGACGCACAGATACGCAGTATTTT,CASSEGRGRTDTQYF
TRBJ1-4,-,-,TRBV10-3,TGTGCCATCAGTGCCAGCAGGGTTGGTAATGAAAAACTGTTTTTT,CAISASRVGNEKLFF
TRBJ2-7,TRBD1,-,TRBV14,TGTGCCAGCAGCCAAGGTTTTGGGACAGCAAGCTCCTACGAGCAGTACTTC,CASSQGFGTASSYEQYF
TRBJ2-5,-,-,TRBV10-3,TGTGCCATCAGCGGGCCCGGGGTGAGACGGCAAGAGACCCAGTACTTC,CAISGPGVRRQETQYF
TRBJ2-7,TRBD1,-,TRBV11-2,TGTGCCAGCAGCTTAGTCGGGACAGGCCCATCCGAGCAGTACTTC,CASSLVGTGPSEQYF
TRBJ2-2,-,few,TRBV19,TGTGCCAGTAGTCGGGGGACAGTGCCCGGGGAGCTGTTTTTT,CASSRGTVPGELFF
TRBJ2-3,TRBD2,-,TRBV4-1,TGCGCCAGCAGCTGGAAATCTAGCGGGTACACAGATACGCAGTATTTT,CASSWKSSGYTDTQYF
TRBJ1-2,-,-,TRBV6-1,TGTGCCAGCAGTGAAGCCGGGGGGGCCTATGGCTACACCTTC,CASSEAGGAYGYTF
TRBJ1-3,-,-,TRBV13,TGTGCCAGCAGCTATGGACAGACCGGAAACACCATATATTTT,CASSYGQTGNTIYF
TRBJ1-2,-,-,TRBV6-5,TGTGCCAGCAGGTCGGACAGTTATGGCTACACCTTC,CASRSDSYGYTF
TRBJ2-1,TRBD2,-,TRBV25-1,TGTGCCAGCAGTGAGGGGCTAGCGGGAGGGTTCGACAATGAGCAGTTCTTC,CASSEGLAGGFDNEQFF
TRBJ2-1,TRBD2,-,TRBV29-1,TGCAGCGTTGACCGAACTAGCGGCAATGAGCAGTTCTTC,CSVDRTSGNEQFF
TRBJ1-1,-,-,TRBV5-1,TGCGCCAGCAGCTTGGTGGGGGGGTCGAACACTGAAGCTTTCTTT,CASSLVGGSNTEAFF
TRBJ2-5,-,-,TRBV19,TGTGCCAGTAGTATAGATGGGGCCCTCCAAGAGACCCAGTACTTC,CASSIDGALQETQYF
TRBJ2-1,TRBD2,-,TRBV7-6,TGTGCCAGCAGCTTAGCGGCTAGCGGGAACGCCTACAATGAGCAGTTCTTC,CASSLAASGNAYNEQFF
TRBJ1-3,-,-,TRBV4-2,TGTGCCAGCAGCTTACAAACAGGGCCCTCTGGAAACACCATATATTTT,CASSLQTGPSGNTIYF
TRBJ2-2,TRBD2,once,TRBV18,TGTGCCAGCTCACCACCCGCTAGCGGGGGTTCCGGGGAGCTGTTTTTT,CASSPPASGGSGELFF
TRBJ2-5,-,-,TRBV19,TGTGCCAGTAGTATTTCCCAAGACAGCCGACCGTACTTC,CASSISQDSRPYF
TRBJ2-2,-,-,TRBV9,TGTGCCAGCAGCATGCGACTAGGAGGGAACACCGGGGAGCTGTTTTTT,CASSMRLGGNTGELFF
TRBJ1-4,TRBD1,-,TRBV6-5,TGTGCCAGCAGTCCTACCGGGACAGGGGTGGAAAAACTGTTTTTT,CASSPTGTGVEKLFF
TRBJ2-1,TRBD2,-,TRBV7-7,TGTGCTAGCAGCCCCGGGGGGGGATCCTACAATGAGCAGTTCTTC,CASSPGGGSYNEQFF
TRBJ1-2,TRBD1,-,TRBV6-5,TGTGCCAGCAGTTCGTGGGACAGCCGTAGGTATGGCTACACCTTC,CASSSWDSRRYGYTF
TRBJ1-3,TRBD1,once,TRBV5-1,TGCGCCAGCAGCTCTCGACAGGGTTCGGGAAACACCATATATTTT,CASSSRQGSGNTIYF
TRBJ2-7,-,-,TRBV5-1,TGCGCCAGCAGCTTGGGGGGGGACTACGAGCAGTACTTC,CASSLGGDYEQYF
TRBJ1-3,-,-,TRBV27,TGTGCCAGCAGTTGGCAGGGTGGCTCTGGAAACACCATATATTTT,CASSWQGGSGNTIYF
TRBJ2-7,TRBD2,-,TRBV5-1,TGCGCCAGCTGCCAAGAGACTAGCGGGGGCTACGAGCAGTACTTC,CASCQETSGGYEQYF
TRBJ2-5,-,-,TRBV5-6,TGTGCCAGCAGCCTGGGGACAGGCGGGGGGTTCCAAGAGACCCAGTACTTC,CASSLGTGGGFQETQYF
TRBJ1-4,-,-,TRBV25-1,TGTGCCAGCAGTGGGGGCGCAGGTTTTCGGAATGAAAAACTGTTTTTT,CASSGGAGFRNEKLFF
TRBJ1-2,TRBD1,few,TRBV28,TGTGCCAGCAGAATGACAGGGCCCTATGGCTACACCTTC,CASRMTGPYGYTF
TRBJ1-2,-,-,TRBV5-1,TGCGCCAGCAGCTTGCCGGGGGGAAGCTATGGCTACACCTTC,CASSLPGGSYGYTF
TRBJ2-1,-,-,TRBV4-1,TGCGCCAGCAGCCAAGAGGAGAGTATGAATAGATATGGAGACTACAATGAGCAGTTCTTC,CASSQEESMNRYGDYNEQFF
TRBJ2-7,-,-,TRBV6-6,TGTGCCAGCAGTTACTCGGGCAGCACCTACGAGCAGTACTTC,CASSYSGSTYEQYF